One and the same sample provided the 23 T cell receptor beta chains below, sequenced in a study of brain T cells in children with intractable seizures. Sequencing was performed with immunoSEQ multiplex PCR; in TCRdb, only in-frame clones are kept and a portion is missing. Here the sample spans around 80,000 clones, around nine tenths being singletons. Specimen: peripheral blood, collected at surgery. These receptors were collected from a girl aged 2-10 years with Rasmussen encephalitis and intractable seizures.

This chain links TRBV12-5 with TRBJ2-2, with 11 bases identical to TRBD2. The CDR3 loop spans 21 amino acids. Germline assignment: CDR1 LGHNT and CDR2 FRNRAP. V gave up 0 bases and J gave up 4 bases; unmatched junction bases: 16. CDR3 loop: CASGLVGLTSGDQRGTGELFF. The CDR3 region has the DNA TGTGCTAGTGGTTTGGTAGGCCTGACTAGCGGGGACCAGCGTGGCACCGGGGAGCTGTTTTTT.

The CDR3 DNA reads as TGTGCCATCAGTGCGACAGAATATCAGCCCCAGCATTTT. Translation gives CAISATEYQPQHF. The chain employs TRBV10-3 and TRBJ1-5, with a weak D call TRBD1 (5 bases). Germline CDR1 reads ENHRY; CDR2 reads SYGVKD. The V end lost 4 bases, the J end lost 5 bases, and 9 bases lay between the germline ends. The CDR3 runs 13 residues.

This chain connects TRBV27 to TRBJ2-2; tentative D call: TRBD2 (5 bases). Germline V CDR1 and CDR2: MNHEY, SMNVEV (reference sequence). This CDR3 is built from 14 residues. Between the trimmed V and J ends, which lost 4 bases and 1 base, there was a span of 7 bases. In DNA, the CDR3 is TGTGCCAGCAGTTGGCGGGTGAACACCGGGGAGCTGTTTTTT. This codes for CASSWRVNTGELFF.

The chain combines TRBV25-1 with TRBJ1-2; D possibly corresponds to TRBD1 (5 bases). The CDR3 extends over 13 amino acids. The V end lost 4 bases, the J end lost 2 bases, and 8 bases lay between the germline ends. Germline V gives CDR1 MGHDK, CDR2 SYGVNS. The CDR3 sequence: CASSVNRNYGYTF. CDR3 DNA: TGTGCCAGCAGTGTTAACAGGAACTATGGCTACACCTTC.

The chain couples TRBV29-1 to TRBJ2-2; no definite D call. The V gene lost 4 bases and the J gene lost 4 bases, with 4 bases spanning the gap. The CDR3 is 11 amino acids. In germline, CDR1 is SQVTM, CDR2 ANQGSEA. CDR3 protein: CSVGGTGELFF. CDR3 sequence (DNA): TGCAGCGTTGGGGGCACCGGGGAGCTGTTTTTT.

J is TRBJ1-1 and V is TRBV27; D is unclear. This CDR3 is built from 12 residues. The germline V gene encodes CDR1 MNHEY and CDR2 SMNVEV (reference sequence). V was shortened by 8 bases and J by 1 base, with 8 bases between the two germline ends. This chain's CDR3 is CASVSGNTEAFF. CDR3 coding DNA: TGTGCCAGCGTGTCTGGGAACACTGAAGCTTTCTTT.

This clone came up once. The chain couples TRBV11-3 to TRBJ2-3; D might be TRBD2 (5 bases). CDR1 is SGHNT, CDR2 YENEEA, per germline. This CDR3 has 14 residues. The V gene lost 3 bases and the J gene lost 6 bases, with 13 bases spanning the gap. The CDR3 is CASSFKRGMDTQYF. In DNA form, the CDR3 reads TGTGCCAGCAGCTTTAAACGGGGTATGGATACGCAGTATTTT. Using reference TRBV11-3 and TRBJ2-3 for the parts outside the CDR3, the full variable domain is EAGVVQSPRYKIIEKKQPVAFWCNPISGHNTLYWYLQNLGQGPELLIRYENEEAVDDSQLPKDRFSAERLKGVDSTLKIQPAELGDSAVYLCASSFKRGMDTQYFGPGTRLTVL.

This chain links TRBV9 with TRBJ2-1; perhaps TRBD2 as D (6 bases). This CDR3 has 17 amino acids. V lost 4 bases and J lost 5, with 22 bases in between. The germline gives CDR1 SGDLS, CDR2 YYNGEE. The CDR3 loop reads CASSPHLVAGTDNEQFF. In DNA, the CDR3 is TGTGCCAGCAGCCCCCATCTCGTGGCGGGAACCGACAATGAGCAGTTCTTC.

The chain is built from TRBV7-4 and TRBJ1-5; D is possibly TRBD1 (5 bases). The CDR3 is 17 amino acids. Between the trimmed V and J ends, which lost 5 bases and 4 bases, there was a span of 21 bases. The germline CDR1 and CDR2 sequences are SGHVT and SQSDAQ. The chain's CDR3 is CASSPPLGQVPNQPQHF. The CDR3 nucleotides read TGTGCCAGCAGCCCCCCCTTAGGACAAGTGCCAAATCAGCCCCAGCATTTT.

The chain recombines TRBV12-3 or TRBV12-4 with TRBJ1-1; D might be TRBD1 (6 bases). Trimming left V 3 bases short and J 6 bases short, with 11 bases between. The CDR3 runs to 13 residues. CDR3 bases: TGTGCCAGCAGTTTTACAGGGTTCCCTGAAGCTTTCTTT. Residues: CASSFTGFPEAFF.

J is TRBJ1-2 and V is TRBV19, with TRBD1 matching 8 bases. The CDR3 is made up of 16 amino acids. Germline V gene sequence: CDR1 LNHDA, CDR2 SQIVND (reference sequence). V shed 7 bases and J 0 bases; nucleotides not matched to a gene: 10. This CDR3 is CASIGNRGRANYGYTF. In DNA, the CDR3 is TGTGCCAGTATAGGGAACAGGGGGAGAGCTAACTATGGCTACACCTTC.

The chain has TRBV27 and TRBJ2-4, with 10 bases fitting TRBD1. Germline V gene data show CDR1 as MNHEY and CDR2 as SMNVEV (reference sequence). With V trimmed by 5 bases and J by 6 bases, 7 bases remained unmatched. This CDR3 has 15 residues. Written as DNA, the CDR3 is TGTGCCAGCAGTCCATGGGACAGGGGTCGAAACATTCAGTACTTC. As protein: CASSPWDRGRNIQYF.

This chain uses TRBV6-1 with TRBJ2-1; 8 positions agree with TRBD2. Germline V gives CDR1 MNHNS, CDR2 SASEGT. The ends lost 3 bases at V and 1 base at J; junction bases unmatched: 2. The length of the CDR3 is 15 residues. The CDR3 DNA reads TGTGCCAGCAGTGAGGAGCGGGAGTCCTACAATGAGCAGTTCTTC. Protein: CASSEERESYNEQFF.

This chain uses TRBV19 with TRBJ2-2, with D tentatively TRBD2 (6 bases). V gave up 3 bases and J gave up 8 bases, with 10 bases separating them. The CDR3 runs to 13 residues. Germline V CDR1 and CDR2: LNHDA, SQIVND (reference sequence). The CDR3 bases are TGTGCCAGTAGTATTGGGGGGACTGGGGAGCTGTTTTTT. It translates to CASSIGGTGELFF.

In nucleotides, the CDR3 is TGTGCCAGCAGCCCCGGGACGGTAAATTCACCCCTCCACTTT. The encoded protein is CASSPGTVNSPLHF. The rearrangement joins TRBV9 to TRBJ1-6; D is perhaps TRBD1 (5 bases). V lost 4 bases, J lost 7 bases, and 12 bases lay in between. The germline gives CDR1 SGDLS, CDR2 YYNGEE. The CDR3 has 14 residues.

The gene calls are TRBV24-1 and TRBJ2-1; D is unclear. The V and J ends lost 6 bases and 7 bases respectively, with 15 bases between them. CDR3 length: 14 residues. CDR1 KGHDR and CDR2 SFDVKD come from the germline V gene. The CDR3 region has the DNA TGTGCCACCAGTAAGGACGGGCCTTGGAATGAGCAGTTCTTC. This sequence encodes CATSKDGPWNEQFF.

This chain joins TRBV4-2 and TRBJ2-2, with 9 bases fitting TRBD2. Germline V CDR1 and CDR2: LGHNA, YNFKEQ. Trimming took 4 bases from V and 5 from J; bases not matched to a gene: 8. This CDR3 spans 16 amino acids. In DNA form, the CDR3 reads TGTGCCAGCAGCCCGAAGGCTAGCGGGGAGACCGGGGAGCTGTTTTTT. As protein: CASSPKASGETGELFF.

This chain links TRBV6-5 with TRBJ1-1, with 8 nucleotides matching TRBD1. After removal of 8 bases from V and 1 base from J, the junction contained 9 bases not matched to a gene. The germline V gene has CDR1 MNHEY and CDR2 SVGAGI. The CDR3 consists of 15 residues. The CDR3 nucleotides read TGTGCCAGCGGAGCCAACAGGGGGAGGAACACTGAAGCTTTCTTT. It specifies CASGANRGRNTEAFF.

This chain links TRBV13 with TRBJ2-1, with D perhaps matching TRBD1 (6 bases). The CDR3 consists of 13 residues. V lost 4 bases and J lost 6, with 10 bases in between. Germline V gene lookup returns CDR1 PRHDT and CDR2 FYEKMQ (reference sequence). Here the CDR3 reads CASSSDSLNEQFF. CDR3 bases: TGTGCCAGCAGCTCGGACAGCCTCAATGAGCAGTTCTTC. Looking up the rest from reference TRBV13 and TRBJ2-1 gives the full variable domain: AAGVIQSPRHLIKEKRETATLKCYPIPRHDTVYWYQQGPGQDPQFLISFYEKMQSDKGSIPDRFSAQQFSDYHSELNMSSLELGDSALYFCASSSDSLNEQFFGPGTRLTVL.

V gene TRBV28 combines with J gene TRBJ1-1; a possible D gene is TRBD1 (6 bases). Germline-derived CDR1 and CDR2 are MDHEN and SYDVKM. The V end was cut by 6 bases, the J end by 5 bases, with 19 bases between. The CDR3 length is 15 residues. This CDR3 reads CASRPDRSRETEAFF. CDR3 coding DNA: TGTGCCAGCAGACCCGACAGGTCCCGAGAAACTGAAGCTTTCTTT. Together with reference TRBV28 and TRBJ1-1, the CDR3 gives the full variable domain: DVKVTQSSRYLVKRTGEKVFLECVQDMDHENMFWYRQDPGLGLRLIYFSYDVKMKEKGDIPEGYSVSREKKERFSLILESASTNQTSMYLCASRPDRSRETEAFFGQGTRLTVV.

The chain joins TRBV4-2 to TRBJ2-7; D unclear. CDR3 length: 15 amino acids. Deletions cut 1 base from V and 2 bases from J, with 12 bases between. Germline CDR1 LGHNA, CDR2 YNFKEQ. For the CDR3, the DNA is TGTGCCAGCAGCCAAGCGAGAGATTTGACCTACGAGCAGTACTTC. It yields the protein CASSQARDLTYEQYF.

This sequence joins TRBV19 and TRBJ1-1; 9 bases agree with TRBD1. CDR3 length equals 15 residues. The junction had 7 bases not matched to a gene; V was cut back by 7 bases and J by 1 base. In germline, CDR1 is LNHDA, CDR2 SQIVND (reference sequence). The CDR3 here is CASNPPGQGNTEAFF. CDR3 nucleotide sequence: TGTGCCAGTAACCCTCCGGGACAGGGGAACACTGAAGCTTTCTTT.

J is TRBJ2-3 and V is TRBV2; D ambiguous. V lost 9 bases and J 0 bases, leaving 13 bases between the germline ends. From germline, CDR1 is SNHLY and CDR2 FYNNEI. The CDR3 has 14 residues. The CDR3 loop is CARQTVASTDTQYF. The CDR3 DNA sequence: TGTGCCAGACAGACGGTTGCTAGCACAGATACGCAGTATTTT.